A selection of T cell receptor beta chains follows, all from one sample in a study of blood T cell repertoires in COVID-19. Some clones are missing from TCRdb's copy, which holds only in-frame ones; the method was immunoSEQ multiplex PCR. This table has 100,000 to 150,000 clones, roughly 84% appearing once. The sequenced sample consisted of peripheral blood. Source of these receptors: a woman in her thirties who had recovered from COVID-19. The conserved cysteine and the conserved F or W are not part of the CDR3 here.

>TRBV10-1|TRBJ1-3
ATPDRAPGNTIY
>TRBV4-1|TRBJ2-1
ASSQPDINEQF
>TRBV7-8|TRBJ2-7
ASLDTSYEQY
>TRBV27|TRBJ2-3
ASSSPGLAGITDTQY
>TRBV30|TRBJ1-1
AWIPGGRHGNTEAF
>TRBV3-1/TRBV3-2|TRBJ1-2
ASSLRLQRNYGYT
>TRBV19|TRBJ1-1
ASSSGTVNTEAF
>TRBV24-1|TRBJ1-2
ATDMDRSYGYT
>TRBV15|TRBJ2-1
ATSRDLPGTSGGRDNEQF
>TRBV19|TRBJ2-2
ASMGRGQGNTGELF
>TRBV5-6|TRBJ2-7
ASSLFGPGTAYEQY
>TRBV6-2/TRBV6-3|TRBJ1-5
ASSYSAAVYSNQPQH
>TRBV5-1|TRBJ2-6
ASSLTVGSGANVLT
>TRBV6-5|TRBJ1-5
ASSSSGTGQQPQH
>TRBV7-7|TRBJ2-5
ASSSTEETQY
>TRBV9|TRBJ2-7
ASSVGGSEQY
>TRBV7-2|TRBJ2-3
ASSPSVAGGFGDTQY
>TRBV6-5|TRBJ1-4
ASSYSPGTGRQKLF
>TRBV6-5|TRBJ1-4
ASSRLWDRGAKLF
>TRBV4-1|TRBJ2-7
ASSQDVGTGAWGQY